The T cell receptor beta chain under discussion was sequenced for a study of CXCR3-negative and CXCR3-positive naive CD8 T cells. Study background: Collectively, the libraries yielded some 140 million TRB reads in total, at about 1.5 +/- 0.3 million per library. Study-wide results and caveats: Most assays were run on fresh PBMCs (CXCR3 expression partially decreased after cryopreservation).

TRB cDNA was prepared as libraries by UMI-labeled 5' RACE. Using the 5' RACE reads, TCRdb records one entry per CDR3 protein without DNA. In all, the sample yields about 53,000 distinct CDR3 sequences. Sorting yielded triplicates of fewer than 350,000 cells for each CD8+ T cell subset. Those CD8+ T cells considered naive were CD45RO-CCR7+CD27+CD95-. As for this clonotype: Its target is not known.

Germline V gives CDR1 SGHNT, CDR2 YENEEA. The CDR3 consists of 19 residues. This clonotype originated in a human donor in good health. Some clones in this sample may be carry-over from other donors' samples. Input material: naive CXCR3- CD8+ T cells from blood. Subset here: CD45RO-CCR7+CD27+CD95- naive CD8+ T cells lacking CXCR3 (TNR3-). The genes are TRBV11-3 and TRBJ2-7; with no DNA, the TCRdb D assignment of TRBD1 cannot be verified. CDR3 sequence: CASSFPEVNTGDFSYEQYF. Complete variable domain (other parts from reference TRBV11-3 and TRBJ2-7): EAGVVQSPRYKIIEKKQPVAFWCNPISGHNTLYWYLQNLGQGPELLIRYENEEAVDDSQLPKDRFSAERLKGVDSTLKIQPAELGDSAVYLCASSFPEVNTGDFSYEQYFGPGTRLTVT.